What follows are 21 T cell receptor beta chains derived from one specimen sequenced in a study of T cells in Graves' hyperthyroidism and ophthalmopathy. What was amplified from RNA transcripts were TCR beta CDR3 regions. When the TCR CDR3 underwent first-round RT-PCR, the HTBI primer set was used. One entry per CDR3 protein results from TCRdb running MiXCR on the multiplex PCR reads. The profile shows hundreds of thousands of distinct CDR3 sequences, approximately 14% of them singletons. Sample: blood. The receptors derive from a woman aged 45-60 years with Graves' ophthalmopathy.

The table lists this clonotype with a few counts. This CDR3 is CASKKASIPTTTQYF. CDR3 sequence (DNA): TGTGCCAGCAAAAAAGCGAGCATTCCTACAACTACGCAGTATTTT. The chain carries TRBV27 and TRBJ2-3, with D uncertain. The CDR3 runs to 15 residues. V dropped 7 bases and J dropped 8 bases, with 22 bases sitting between them. Per germline, CDR1 MNHEY and CDR2 SMNVEV (reference sequence).

The V gene is TRBV6-1, the J gene TRBJ2-4; 8 nucleotides line up with TRBD2. J was trimmed by 2 bases and V by 1 base; bases with no gene match: 4. This CDR3 contains 16 residues. Per the germline V gene, CDR1 is MNHNS and CDR2 is SASEGT. The CDR3 DNA reads as TGTGCCAGCAGTGAAGTTCCGGGAGGGCCCAAAAACATTCAGTACTTC. It yields the protein CASSEVPGGPKNIQYF.

This clonotype was counted many times. In nucleotides, the CDR3 is TGTGCCAGCAGCCCCCGGACTAGCGGGAGTAATGGCTCCTACAATGAGCAGTTCTTC. Translation: CASSPRTSGSNGSYNEQFF. This sequence joins TRBV7-9 and TRBJ2-1, with 13 bases matching TRBD2. Germline assignment: CDR1 SEHNR and CDR2 FQNEAQ (reference sequence). Trimming cost V 5 bases and J 0 bases; bases outside gene matches: 10. CDR3 length: 19 amino acids.

The V gene is TRBV18, the J gene TRBJ2-3, with TRBD2 matching over 10 bases. Germline V gene lookup returns CDR1 KGHSH and CDR2 LQKENI. The CDR3 has 16 residues. The J segment lost 5 bases and the V segment lost 8 bases, leaving 13 bases of the junction unmatched. CDR3 DNA: TGTGCCAGCGCCCCCCTTCCTAGCGGGAGTGGAGATACGCAGTATTTT. Translating it yields CASAPLPSGSGDTQYF.

This clonotype came up many times. The chain is built from TRBV28 and TRBJ2-3, with 9 positions matching TRBD2. Germline V gene lookup returns CDR1 MDHEN and CDR2 SYDVKM. V lost 5 bases, J lost 2 bases, and 8 bases stayed unmatched. There are 16 residues in the CDR3. CDR3 sequence: CASSPLTSGFTDTQYF. DNA of the CDR3: TGTGCCAGCAGTCCCCTTACTAGCGGGTTCACAGATACGCAGTATTTT.

Ten or more counts support this clonotype. The V and J genes are TRBV28 and TRBJ2-1, with 9 positions matching TRBD2. CDR1 and CDR2 from the germline V gene are MDHEN and SYDVKM. CDR3 length equals 14 residues. J gave up 4 bases and V 6 bases, and 4 bases lay outside the gene matches. In DNA form, the CDR3 reads TGTGCCAGCAGGAAGACTAGCGGTTACAATGAGCAGTTCTTC. Residues: CASRKTSGYNEQFF.

This clonotype was detected only a few times. V and J are TRBV7-8 and TRBJ2-5; 7 nucleotides align to TRBD2. V lost 5 bases to trimming and J lost 2 bases; unmatched junction nucleotides: 8. Germline lookup yields CDR1 SGHVS and CDR2 FQNEAQ. This CDR3 region has 15 residues. CDR3 DNA sequence: TGTGCCAGCAGCCGCGGAAGAGCGGGACAAGAGACCCAGTACTTC. Translation: CASSRGRAGQETQYF. Full variable domain (remainder filled in from reference TRBV7-8 and TRBJ2-5): GAGVSQSPRYKVAKRGQDVALRCDPISGHVSLFWYQQALGQGPEFLTYFQNEAQLDKSGLPSDRFFAERPEGSVSTLKIQRTQQEDSAVYLCASSRGRAGQETQYFGPGTRLLVL.

The chain couples TRBV19 to TRBJ1-2, with unresolved D. Trimming removed 6 bases at V and 0 bases at J, with 8 bases between. Germline V gene sequence: CDR1 LNHDA, CDR2 SQIVND (reference sequence). This CDR3 is built from 13 residues. In DNA form, the CDR3 reads TGTGCCAGTAGCCGCGGACCTAACTATGGCTACACCTTC. Protein: CASSRGPNYGYTF.

Ten or more counts support this clonotype. The J gene is TRBJ2-3, the V gene TRBV12-5; D is possibly TRBD1 (6 bases). CDR1 and CDR2 (germline): LGHNT, FRNRAP. The CDR3 consists of 13 residues. Trimming cost V 6 bases and J 13 bases, with 20 bases left between them. The CDR3 here is CASGVGARYGEYF. CDR3 coding DNA: TGTGCTAGTGGCGTGGGGGCACGGTACGGGGAGTATTTT.

This clonotype was recorded many times. At one end, the junction sequence differs from germline, possibly due to a read error. This rearrangement joins TRBV29-1 to TRBJ2-3; TRBD2 matches 14 bases. The CDR3 is 15 amino acids. Looked up from germline, CDR1 is SQVTM and CDR2 is ANQGSEA. This chain's CDR3 is CSVEGTSGSRDTQYF. DNA of the CDR3: TGCAGCGTCGAAGGGACTAGCGGGAGCCGAGATACGCAGTATTTT.

This clonotype was counted many times. The gene calls are TRBV20-1 and TRBJ2-5; D gene ambiguous. There are 12 residues in the CDR3. V dropped 6 bases and J dropped 4 bases, with 12 bases sitting between them. CDR1 is DFQATT and CDR2 is SNEGSKA in the germline V gene (reference sequence). CDR3 bases: TGCAGTGCCAGATCTAGGACAGAGACCCAGTACTTC. This gives the protein CSARSRTETQYF.

CDR3 coding DNA: TGTGCCAGCAGCCGAGCCGGGACTAGCGGGAGAAGGAGGTACTACGAGCAGTACTTC. Encoded protein: CASSRAGTSGRRRYYEQYF. This sequence joins TRBV7-3 and TRBJ2-7; TRBD2 agrees at 14 bases. Germline trimming cut 5 bases from V and 3 bases from J; bases unmatched to any gene: 15. CDR1 SGHTA and CDR2 FQGTGA come from the germline V gene. This CDR3 comprises 19 residues.

This clonotype showed up many times. V usage is TRBV6-1 and J usage is TRBJ1-1; D ambiguous. Germline loops: CDR1 MNHNS, CDR2 SASEGT. The V end lost 5 bases, the J end lost 4 bases, and 5 bases lay between the germline ends. The CDR3 loop spans 11 amino acids. The CDR3 loop is CASSRATEAFF. The CDR3 coding sequence is TGTGCCAGCAGTAGGGCCACTGAAGCTTTCTTT.

With regard to this clonotype: This sequence may be a read error, since a much larger clone differs from it by one base. This CDR3 reads CASSPTSSDTKYF. The CDR3 region has the DNA TGTGCCAGCAGCCCGACCTCCTCGGATACGAAGTATTTT. The chain carries TRBV7-9 and TRBJ2-3; D unresolved. From germline, CDR1 is SEHNR and CDR2 FQNEAQ (reference sequence). This CDR3 comprises 13 residues.

In nucleotides, the CDR3 is TGTGCCACCGCGACAGGGGGATTTTATGGCTACACCTTC. It yields the protein CATATGGFYGYTF. The chain links TRBV28 to TRBJ1-2, with TRBD1 matching 9 bases. Trimming at V came to 10 bases and at J to 5 bases, leaving 8 bases not matched to a gene. The germline V gene has CDR1 MDHEN and CDR2 SYDVKM. This CDR3 region has 13 residues.

This clonotype was counted at least ten times. The gene calls are TRBV28 and TRBJ2-2, with 10 bases lining up with TRBD1. The CDR3 is 16 amino acids. The V and J ends lost 4 bases and 3 bases, in that order; junction bases with no gene match: 5. CDR1 is MDHEN and CDR2 is SYDVKM in the germline V gene. The chain's CDR3 is CASSSPGQGYTGELFF. The CDR3 DNA is TGTGCCAGCAGTTCGCCGGGACAGGGGTACACCGGGGAGCTGTTTTTT. The full variable domain, rest sourced from reference TRBV28 and TRBJ2-2, is DVKVTQSSRYLVKRTGEKVFLECVQDMDHENMFWYRQDPGLGLRLIYFSYDVKMKEKGDIPEGYSVSREKKERFSLILESASTNQTSMYLCASSSPGQGYTGELFFGEGSRLTVL.

The chain joins TRBV30 to TRBJ2-5; TRBD2 matches 11 bases. Germline V CDR1 and CDR2: GTSNPN, SVGIG (reference sequence). J was trimmed by 5 bases and V by 8 bases; bases with no gene match: 4. CDR3 length equals 12 residues. In nucleotides, the CDR3 is TGTGCCAGACTAGCGGGAAATGAGACCCAGTACTTC. It yields the protein CARLAGNETQYF.

Many counts were recorded for this clonotype. CDR3 amino acids: CATADPSREGGNNEQFF. For the CDR3, the DNA is TGTGCCACCGCAGACCCAAGCCGGGAGGGAGGGAACAATGAGCAGTTCTTC. The J gene is TRBJ2-1, the V gene TRBV24-1; 8 bases match TRBD2. Germline-derived CDR1 and CDR2 are KGHDR and SFDVKD. The J segment lost 5 bases and the V segment lost 9 bases, leaving 17 bases of the junction unmatched. This CDR3 comprises 17 residues.

This clonotype was seen a handful of times. V and J are TRBV27 and TRBJ1-6; unclear D gene. V was clipped by 5 bases and J by 7 bases, with 15 bases between them. This CDR3 has 15 amino acids. Germline V gene lookup returns CDR1 MNHEY and CDR2 SMNVEV (reference sequence). The CDR3 DNA is TGTGCCAGCAGTAATGGGATCAGTCGGAATTCACCCCTCCACTTT. Its protein is CASSNGISRNSPLHF.

Remarks on this clonotype: Because the CDR3's place on the DNA is in doubt, the DNA is left out and the CDR3 is given as listed by TCRdb. The genes are TRBV6-2 or TRBV6-3 and TRBJ2-3; TRBD2, the table's D call, lacks a check against the DNA. The CDR3 length is 18 residues, termini included. CDR1 is MNHEY and CDR2 is SVGEGT in the germline V gene. The CDR3: CASSTSTSGRAPTDTQYF.

This clonotype was recorded at least ten times. The gene calls are TRBV27 and TRBJ1-2; D remains ambiguous. CDR1 and CDR2 from the germline V gene are MNHEY and SMNVEV (reference sequence). V was pared by 6 bases and J by 2 bases, with 13 bases between. The CDR3 runs to 14 residues. In DNA, the CDR3 is TGTGCCAGCAGCAGCTCTCTGCTAAACTATGGCTACACCTTC. Its protein product is CASSSSLLNYGYTF.